The present entry profiles one T cell receptor (beta chain) with its context. The data belong to a study of blood T cell repertoires in COVID-19. This CDR3 has 16 residues. The junction had 2 bases not matched to a gene; V was cut back by 0 bases and J by 1 base. From germline, CDR1 is SGHTA and CDR2 FQGTGA. The data were produced by immunoSEQ multiplex PCR, yet TCRdb's version contains in-frame clones alone and is incomplete. Of hundreds of thousands of clones listed, 87% are singletons. Sequencing was performed on peripheral blood. The clonotype was recovered from a woman aged 55-75 years with COVID-19, enrolled during active disease. V is TRBV7-3 and J is TRBJ2-3; 9 bases fit TRBD1. The DNA for the CDR3 is TGTGCCAGCAGCTTAACTAGGGACAGGGGCACAGATACGCAGTATTTT. Protein: CASSLTRDRGTDTQYF.